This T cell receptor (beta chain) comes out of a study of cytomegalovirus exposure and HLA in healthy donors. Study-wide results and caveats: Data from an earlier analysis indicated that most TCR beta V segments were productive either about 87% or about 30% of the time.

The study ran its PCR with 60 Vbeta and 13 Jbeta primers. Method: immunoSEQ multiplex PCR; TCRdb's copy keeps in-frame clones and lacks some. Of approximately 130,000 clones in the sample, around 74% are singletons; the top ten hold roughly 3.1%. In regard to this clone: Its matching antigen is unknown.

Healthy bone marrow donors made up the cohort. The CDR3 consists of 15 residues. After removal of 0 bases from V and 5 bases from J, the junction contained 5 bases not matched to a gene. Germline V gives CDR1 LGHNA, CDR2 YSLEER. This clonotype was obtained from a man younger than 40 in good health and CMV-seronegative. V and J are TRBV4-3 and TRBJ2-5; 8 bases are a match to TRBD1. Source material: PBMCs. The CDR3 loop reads CASSQDRQGWETQYF. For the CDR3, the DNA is TGCGCCAGCAGCCAAGATAGACAGGGGTGGGAGACCCAGTACTTC.